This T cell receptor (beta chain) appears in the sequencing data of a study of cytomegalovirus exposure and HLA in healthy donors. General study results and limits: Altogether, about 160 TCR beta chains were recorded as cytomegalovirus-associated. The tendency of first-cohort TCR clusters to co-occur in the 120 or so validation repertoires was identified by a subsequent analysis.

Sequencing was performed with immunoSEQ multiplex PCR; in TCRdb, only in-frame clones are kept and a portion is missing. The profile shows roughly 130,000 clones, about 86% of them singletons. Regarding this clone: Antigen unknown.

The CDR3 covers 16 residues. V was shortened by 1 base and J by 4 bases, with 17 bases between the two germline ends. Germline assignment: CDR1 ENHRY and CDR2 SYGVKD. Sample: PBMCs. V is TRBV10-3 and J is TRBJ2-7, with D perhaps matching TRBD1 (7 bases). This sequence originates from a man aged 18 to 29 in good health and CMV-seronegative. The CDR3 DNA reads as TGTGCCATCAGTGAGTACGACAGGGTAGGGACTTACGAGCAGTACTTC. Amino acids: CAISEYDRVGTYEQYF.